This T cell receptor beta chain was identified in a study of T cells in Graves' hyperthyroidism and ophthalmopathy. Trimming stripped 4 bases from V and 5 bases from J, with 9 bases between. The CDR3 runs to 12 residues. Germline CDR1 is DFQATT and CDR2 is SNEGSKA (reference sequence). Ten or more counts support this clonotype. There were TCR beta CDR3 regions amplified from RNA transcripts. Initially, a first-round RT-PCR of the TCR CDR3 employed the HTBI primer set. Each CDR3 protein gets one entry after TCRdb re-called the multiplex PCR reads with MiXCR. The table shows 600,000 to 650,000 distinct CDR3 sequences, with under 20% occurring only once.

This chain links TRBV20-1 with TRBJ1-5; no clear D gene. The TCR was taken from a woman aged 25 to 45 with Graves' hyperthyroidism. The material sequenced was blood. CDR3 DNA: TGCAGTGCTATGAGGGCTGATCAGCCCCAGCATTTT. Its translation is CSAMRADQPQHF.